These T cell receptor beta chains were read from a single sample in a study of OX40 agonist ivuxolimab in advanced cancers. Sequenced by immunoSEQ multiplex PCR; TCRdb stores in-frame clones only, minus some. The data show roughly 120,000 clones, about nine tenths seen once. Source: CD4+ or CD8+ T cells sorted from blood, taken in a trial of the OX40 agonist ivuxolimab. These receptors were obtained from an adult with an advanced solid tumor such as melanoma, head and neck, liver or kidney cancer. Each CDR3 is given with its conserved first and last residue. D genes are given only for firm matches. Clone size is shown for a subset of rows, as once, few, many or a class of expanded clone.

>TRBV29-1|.|TRBJ2-2|.
TGCAGCGTTGGGACCGCCACCGGGGAGCTGTTTTTT
CSVGTATGELFF
>TRBV5-1|.|TRBJ2-3|.
TGCGCCAGCAGCGTCCAAAATACGCAGTATTTT
CASSVQNTQYF
>TRBV27|.|TRBJ1-5|.
TGTGCCAGCAGTTTAAACGGGGTTGGGAGCAATCAGCCCCAGCATTTT
CASSLNGVGSNQPQHF
>TRBV6-1|.|TRBJ2-2|few
TGTGCCAGCAGGCCCCCCCCGGGAGACACCGGGGAGCTGTTTTTT
CASRPPPGDTGELFF
>TRBV25-1|TRBD1|TRBJ1-2|.
TGTGCCAGCAGTGAATCACAAGCCGGGACAGGGCCTGGCTACACCTTC
CASSESQAGTGPGYTF
>TRBV15|.|TRBJ1-1|.
TGTGCCACCAGCAGAGGCCACGGGGGGAACACTGAAGCTTTCTTT
CATSRGHGGNTEAFF
>TRBV5-1|TRBD1|TRBJ1-2|.
TGCGCCAGCAGCTTGGGGACAGGGAACTATGGCTACACCTTC
CASSLGTGNYGYTF
>TRBV5-1|TRBD1|TRBJ1-2|.
TGCGCCAGCAGCTTATCAGGGGGCTATGGCTACACCTTC
CASSLSGGYGYTF
>TRBV7-2|TRBD1|TRBJ1-4|once
TGTGCCAGCAGCTTAGGACAGGGGACGGCTGAAAAACTGTTTTTT
CASSLGQGTAEKLFF
>TRBV7-3|.|TRBJ1-1|.
TGTGCCAGCAGCTTCGGACCGCACGAGGGCACTGAAGCTTTCTTT
CASSFGPHEGTEAFF
>TRBV6-6|.|TRBJ1-5|once
TGTGCCAGCAGTTACGGTGAAAGGCCCCAGCATTTT
CASSYGERPQHF
>TRBV11-3|.|TRBJ2-1|.
TGTGCCAGCAGCTTAGCGGGAATCTACAATGAGCAGTTCTTC
CASSLAGIYNEQFF
>TRBV29-1|.|TRBJ1-1|once
TGCAGCGTTGAGGTTAGCCAGGCGACTGAAGCTTTCTTT
CSVEVSQATEAFF
>TRBV6-1|.|TRBJ1-5|.
TGTGCCAGCAAAGTGAGTGACAATATGCAGCCCCAGCATTTT
CASKVSDNMQPQHF
>TRBV11-2|.|TRBJ2-2|.
TGTGCCAGCAGCTTAGATCGCTCCCCGGGCGGGGAGCTGTTTTTT
CASSLDRSPGGELFF
>TRBV7-9|.|TRBJ1-2|once
TGTGCCAGCAATCGAGGAACAAACTATGGCTACACCTTC
CASNRGTNYGYTF
>TRBV7-2|.|TRBJ2-6|.
TGTGCCAGCAGCCAACGACAGGCCTCTGGGGCCAACGTCCTGACTTTC
CASSQRQASGANVLTF
>TRBV5-1|TRBD2|TRBJ2-1|.
TGCGCCAGCAGCTTTTCTAGCGGGAGCTCCTACAATGGGCAGTTCTTC
CASSFSSGSSYNGQFF
>TRBV19|.|TRBJ2-1|once
TGTGCCAGTAGTATCCCCCCCCCATCGACCTACAATGAGCAGTTCTTC
CASSIPPPSTYNEQFF
>TRBV2|.|TRBJ2-7|.
TGTGCCAGCACTATCTCCGGGGCCGACCGCGAGCAGTACTTC
CASTISGADREQYF
>TRBV5-8|.|TRBJ1-2|.
TGTGCCAGCAGCGCCGGACAGCTTGGCTACACCTTC
CASSAGQLGYTF
>TRBV5-1|TRBD1|TRBJ1-2|.
TGCGCTTCGGGACAGGAACACTATGGCTACACCTTC
CASGQEHYGYTF
>TRBV4-1|TRBD2|TRBJ2-1|.
TGCGCCAGCAGCCAAGCATGGAATCAGCGGGAGCTCAATGAGCAGTTCTTC
CASSQAWNQRELNEQFF
>TRBV6-6|TRBD1|TRBJ1-1|.
TGTGCCAGCAAACAGACAGGGCAAACTGAAGCTTTCTTT
CASKQTGQTEAFF
>TRBV30|.|TRBJ1-1|.
TGTGCCTGGAGTGCCCAGGGCGTTGAAGCTTTCTTT
CAWSAQGVEAFF
>TRBV10-3|.|TRBJ1-6|.
TGTGCCATCAAGGTGGGGGGGGATAGTAATTCACCCCTCCACTTT
CAIKVGGDSNSPLHF
>TRBV2|TRBD1|TRBJ2-7|.
TGTGCCAGCAGGCGAACAGGGGGCTACGAGCAGTACTTC
CASRRTGGYEQYF
>TRBV28|.|TRBJ2-7|.
TGTGCCAGCAGTTTAGACAGCCCCTACGAGCAGTACTTC
CASSLDSPYEQYF
>TRBV20-1|.|TRBJ2-4|.
TGCAGTGCTGGAACTAACATTCAGTACTTC
CSAGTNIQYF
>TRBV28|.|TRBJ1-3|.
TGTGCCAGCAGTTTCCTCGGCTCTGGAAACACCATATATTTT
CASSFLGSGNTIYF
>TRBV7-7|TRBD2|TRBJ2-1|.
TGTGCTAGCAGCTCGGGGACTAGCGTAAATGAGCAGTTCTTC
CASSSGTSVNEQFF
>TRBV15|TRBD2|TRBJ2-3|.
TGTGCCACCAGGGGACTAGCGGGAGGAGATACGCAGTATTTT
CATRGLAGGDTQYF
>TRBV7-2|.|TRBJ1-4|.
TGTGCCAGCAGTCCACAGGTTAGGGAAAAACTGTTTTTT
CASSPQVREKLFF
>TRBV15|TRBD2|TRBJ2-7|.
TGTGCCACCAGCAGAGATTTAACGGGGGGGTCCTACGAGCAGTACTTC
CATSRDLTGGSYEQYF
>TRBV11-2|.|TRBJ2-5|.
TGTGCCAGCAGCTTAGGGACCAGGGCAGAGACCCAGTACTTC
CASSLGTRAETQYF
>TRBV2|TRBD2|TRBJ2-7|.
TGTGCCAGCAGTGCTGGACTAGCGGGAGGATTCGAGCAGTACTTC
CASSAGLAGGFEQYF
>TRBV19|TRBD1|TRBJ1-5|.
TGTGCCAGTAGAGGGACAGGGGGCAATCAGCCCCAGCATTTT
CASRGTGGNQPQHF
>TRBV4-2|TRBD2|TRBJ2-5|.
TGTGCCAGCAGCCAAAAGGGACTAGGGGGAGGTGGGACCCAGTACTTC
CASSQKGLGGGGTQYF
>TRBV9|.|TRBJ1-3|.
TGTGCCAGCAGCCAGCTGGGGGGAAACACCATATATTTT
CASSQLGGNTIYF
>TRBV28|.|TRBJ1-5|.
TGTGCCAGCAGTTTTCCCGGGACTTTGGTTCAGCCCCAGCATTTT
CASSFPGTLVQPQHF
>TRBV29-1|.|TRBJ1-2|.
TGCAGCGTCCGCCCGGGGGGGGTGAGTGGCTACACCTTC
CSVRPGGVSGYTF
>TRBV6-1|.|TRBJ1-3|.
TGTGCCAGCAAACTCATGGGCAGCGAGCGAAGCACCATATATTTT
CASKLMGSERSTIYF
>TRBV28|TRBD1|TRBJ2-7|.
TGTGCCAGCAGTGCAGGGGGACAATCCTACGAGCAGTACTTC
CASSAGGQSYEQYF
>TRBV7-2|TRBD1|TRBJ1-2|.
TGTGCCAGCAGCTTAGCGGGGACAGACGCCTATGGCTACACCTTC
CASSLAGTDAYGYTF
>TRBV7-8|TRBD2|TRBJ2-7|once
TGTGCCAGCAGCTTAACTAGCGCCTACGAGCAGTACTTC
CASSLTSAYEQYF
>TRBV14|.|TRBJ2-3|.
TGTGCCAGCAGCCAAACACAGGAGGCAGATACGCAGTATTTT
CASSQTQEADTQYF
>TRBV2|TRBD2|TRBJ2-2|.
TGTGCCAGCAGTGGGGGACTAGCGGGGGCGAGCACCGGGGAGCTGTTTTTT
CASSGGLAGASTGELFF
>TRBV5-4|.|TRBJ1-1|.
TGTGCCAGCAGCTTGCGGGGAGCCACTGAAGCTTTCTTT
CASSLRGATEAFF
>TRBV7-3|.|TRBJ1-1|.
TGTGCCAGCACCGAACAAGCGAACACTGAAGCTTTCTTT
CASTEQANTEAFF
>TRBV2|.|TRBJ2-1|.
TGTGCCAGCAGTATCGGGAGCTCCTACAATGAGCAGTTCTTC
CASSIGSSYNEQFF
>TRBV19|TRBD1|TRBJ1-2|.
TGTGCCAGTAGTGGCCCCCCCGCGGACAGGGGGCTTAATGGCTACACCTTC
CASSGPPADRGLNGYTF
>TRBV5-5|.|TRBJ2-7|.
TGTGCCAGCAGCTTGGTGGCGGCTAGCCGATCCTACGAGCAGTACTTC
CASSLVAASRSYEQYF
>TRBV28|TRBD1|TRBJ1-4|.
TGTGCCAGCAGTCTCGTAGGACAGGTCCAGGATAATGAAAAACTGTTTTTT
CASSLVGQVQDNEKLFF
>TRBV5-1|.|TRBJ1-5|.
TGCGCCAGCAGCTTCGGGGGGGGTCAACCCCAGCATTTT
CASSFGGGQPQHF
>TRBV5-6|.|TRBJ1-5|.
TGTGCCAGCAGCTTGGGGGATCAGCCCCAGCATTTT
CASSLGDQPQHF
>TRBV5-6|.|TRBJ2-3|.
TGTGCCAGCAGCTTAGGGGGACCCCTCCGCACAGATACGCAGTATTTT
CASSLGGPLRTDTQYF
>TRBV19|TRBD2|TRBJ2-3|.
TGTGCCAGTAGTCAACTAGCGGGAGTGGTAGATACGCAGTATTTT
CASSQLAGVVDTQYF
>TRBV9|TRBD2|TRBJ2-1|.
TGTGCCAGCAGCCCATCTAGCGGGGCTTACAATGAGCAGTTCTTC
CASSPSSGAYNEQFF
>TRBV28|TRBD2|TRBJ2-1|.
TGTGCCAGCAGTTTATATCGGGACTACTCCTACAATGAGCAGTTCTTC
CASSLYRDYSYNEQFF
>TRBV7-9|.|TRBJ2-7|.
TGTGCCAGCAGCTTAGTCGAGGAGCAGTACTTC
CASSLVEEQYF